The 9 T cell receptor beta chains below come from one sample, sequenced in a study of shared clonotypes between healthy human individuals. Profiling relied on immunoSEQ multiplex PCR, and the TCRdb table lists in-frame clones only, not all of them. The repertoire holds under 1,900,000 clones, with roughly 98.5% as singletons. Source material: naive CD4+ T cells sorted from blood. The subset: CD45RA+ positively selected. The receptors derive from a man aged 25-45 years in good health.

The rearrangement uses TRBV5-1 and TRBJ2-3, with 16 bases aligning to TRBD2. The germline gives CDR1 SGHRS, CDR2 YFSETQ. This CDR3 is built from 18 residues. The V gene end was trimmed by 4 bases and the J gene end by 4 bases; junction bases not matched to a gene: 9. CDR3 sequence (DNA): TGCGCCAGCAGCCCGGGGACTAGCGGGAGGGCCCGGTCAGATACGCAGTATTTT. It encodes CASSPGTSGRARSDTQYF.

The chain employs TRBV4-2 and TRBJ2-7; D remains ambiguous. This CDR3 comprises 16 residues. Germline CDR1 LGHNA, CDR2 YNFKEQ. Trimming removed 0 bases from V and 2 bases from J, with 14 bases in between. DNA for the CDR3: TGTGCCAGCAGCCAAGAATGGCCCATTAGACCCTACGAGCAGTACTTC. Its protein is CASSQEWPIRPYEQYF.

The chain couples TRBV6-7 to TRBJ2-7; 8 nucleotides agree with TRBD2. TRBV6-7 is an open reading frame whose function is uncertain. V shed 0 bases, J shed 1 base, and the junction held 11 bases outside the gene matches. The CDR3 loop spans 18 amino acids. The CDR3 DNA sequence: TGTGCCAGCAGTTACTCACCCTTCAGCGGGAGTTTATCCTACGAGCAGTACTTC. Translation gives CASSYSPFSGSLSYEQYF.

This clone appeared once. The rearrangement uses TRBV5-1 and TRBJ2-2; D unresolved. The germline CDR1 and CDR2 sequences are SGHRS and YFSETQ. The CDR3 spans 16 residues. V was clipped by 0 bases and J by 4 bases, with 13 bases between them. The CDR3 spells CASSLAAIGLTGELFF. The CDR3 nucleotides are TGCGCCAGCAGCTTGGCGGCGATCGGTCTCACCGGGGAGCTGTTTTTT.

The V gene is TRBV5-1, the J gene TRBJ2-3; D unresolved. V lost 0 bases to trimming and J lost 3 bases, with 8 bases between them. The germline V gene has CDR1 SGHRS and CDR2 YFSETQ. The CDR3 spans 14 residues. The CDR3 is CASSLVPGTDTQYF. DNA for the CDR3: TGCGCCAGCAGCTTGGTTCCAGGTACAGATACGCAGTATTTT.

The V call is TRBV5-4, the J call TRBJ2-7; tentatively, D is TRBD1 (6 bases). CDR1 is SGHNT, CDR2 YYREEE, per germline (reference sequence). The germline V and J ends were trimmed by 5 bases and 2 bases, with 14 bases remaining between them. CDR3 length: 14 residues. The CDR3 here is CASSKRQDPYEQYF. The CDR3 nucleotides read TGTGCCAGCAGTAAGAGACAGGATCCCTACGAGCAGTACTTC.

The rearrangement joins TRBV28 to TRBJ2-5, with D perhaps given as TRBD1 or TRBD2 (5 bases each). The CDR3 extends over 15 amino acids. The germline V gene has CDR1 MDHEN and CDR2 SYDVKM. Trimming left V 6 bases short and J 1 base short, with 15 bases between. The CDR3 sequence is CASSSPGTSQETQYF. The DNA of the CDR3 is TGTGCCAGCAGCTCCCCTGGGACGTCCCAAGAGACCCAGTACTTC.

This sequence joins TRBV2 and TRBJ2-2, with unresolved D. Per the germline V gene, CDR1 is SNHLY and CDR2 is FYNNEI. With 6 bases removed from V and 2 bases from J, the gap between germline ends came to 7 bases. The CDR3 sequence is 13 residues long. CDR3 protein: CASRSTNTGELFF. CDR3 nucleotide sequence: TGTGCCAGCAGATCAACTAACACCGGGGAGCTGTTTTTT.

The chain combines TRBV15 with TRBJ2-7, with 10 nucleotides matching TRBD1. With 0 bases clipped from V and 6 bases from J, the junction kept 8 bases outside the gene matches. The CDR3 is 16 amino acids. Germline CDR1 reads LNHNV; CDR2 reads YYDKDF (reference sequence). Here the CDR3 reads CATSRDPPGQGSEQYF. CDR3 nucleotides: TGTGCCACCAGCAGAGATCCGCCGGGACAGGGGTCCGAGCAGTACTTC.